This TCR beta chain was identified in a study of blood T cell repertoires in COVID-19. Study-wide context: COVID-19 samples from acute and convalescent phases originated in the United States, Italy and Spain. Sample material is recorded as cDNA or gDNA derived from T cells, B-cell-depleted T cells, or PBMCs.

In the original processing: Amplifying reference gene primers gave estimates of nucleated cell counts. The method was immunoSEQ multiplex PCR; TCRdb's version includes in-frame clones alone and lacks a portion of them. The V and J calls and the clone size are those of that table, but D and trimming were determined from the DNA. The sample includes about 50,000 clones, roughly 85% of them seen just once. CDR1 is LNHDA and CDR2 is SQIVND in the germline V gene (reference sequence). Deletions cut 0 bases from V and 3 bases from J, with 8 bases between. The CDR3 covers 14 residues. The table lists this clone with a few counts.

The chain carries TRBV19 and TRBJ1-1, with no clear D. The sample was peripheral blood. The TCR sequence derives from a human donor in a cohort sampled during active COVID-19. CDR3 residues: CASSIDPGYTEAFF. In DNA, the CDR3 is TGTGCCAGTAGTATAGACCCGGGTTACACTGAAGCTTTCTTT.